The entry below gives a single T cell receptor beta chain sequence along with its context. The sample belongs to a study of blood T cell repertoires in COVID-19. TCRdb's table, derived via immunoSEQ multiplex PCR, lists solely in-frame clones and lacks some. The repertoire holds approximately 260,000 clones, with 84% as singletons. This receptor was obtained from a human donor in a cohort sampled during active COVID-19. Sequencing was carried out using peripheral blood.

The CDR3, as DNA: TGTGCCAGCAGCCACCTTGGACAGGGGAACTATGGCTACACCTTC. This sequence encodes CASSHLGQGNYGYTF. The gene calls are TRBV3-1 (or the pseudogene TRBV3-2) and TRBJ1-2; TRBD1 matches at 9 bases. V dropped 3 bases and J dropped 2; count of bases not matched to a gene: 4. The CDR3 contains 15 residues. In germline, CDR1 is LGHDT, CDR2 YNNKEL (reference sequence).